This TCR beta chain was identified in a study of T cell repertoires in cytomegalovirus infection (dated by TCRdb to between 2017 and 2020). Some background on the complete study: Alongside well-studied HLA-B-restricted epitopes, the peptide stimulations were aimed at recently identified HLA-C-restricted CMV epitopes, whose presentation resists viral immunomodulation. Donor HLA type was relevant to the analysis, as public TCR beta signatures indicated carriage of CMV infection together with the matching HLA type.

Sequencing took place on an Illumina HiSeq 1500. In-frame beta chains were kept once TCRdb had trimmed the public reads at Q25 with fastp and called clones with MiXCR. Rows are unified per CDR3 protein, each entry keeping the most common DNA and genes. This sample has about 740,000 distinct CDR3 sequences in its table, and 33% of those were observed once. The ten largest account for roughly 18% of the sample. Points the paper makes about the study in general: The ex vivo response was dominated by HLA-C-restricted CMV-specific TCR beta clonotypes, which also provided the single most frequent clonotype in two of eight donors. In both this cohort and an independent cohort of 352 donors, the cumulative frequency of public TCR beta family members distinguished carriers of CMV infection plus the relevant HLA type.

This clonotype was found many times. Its antigen is not yet known. Per-base qualities were not stored, and no clone one base away is much larger. The sample's treatment or condition, from its label and the paper: in vitro stimulation with specific CMV peptide epitopes to enrich CMV-specific T cells. The sequence came from a human donor in good health (CMV status not recorded). Some clones in this sample may be carry-over from other donors' samples. The input for sequencing was cultured PBMCs, taken from culture after CMV antigen stimulation.

The nucleotide sequence is TGTGCCAGCAATCGGGCCCTAATTGGAACCATATATTTT. Translated, this gives CASNRALIGTIYF. The rearranged segments are TRBV12-3 or TRBV12-4 and TRBJ1-3, with no confidently assigned D gene. The CDR3, cysteine through phenylalanine, is 13 amino acids long. Here the CDR3 DNA is all that survives: 39 bases in frame from base 1. A distance of 17 bases separates the germline ends of V and J, which lose 7 bases and 10 bases respectively.